In this sample, the clone carrying this T cell receptor beta chain turned up a few times. Its antigen is not known. V was pared by 1 base and J by 2 bases, with 9 bases between. The CDR3 extends over 15 amino acids. In germline, CDR1 is LNHDA, CDR2 SQIVND (reference sequence). Researchers prepared the TCRbeta library using unique molecular identifiers, the study reports. In TCRdb, the PCR reads were re-called with MiXCR into one record per CDR3 protein. The sample has 300,000 or so distinct CDR3 sequences, approximately 23% seen once; the top ten hold around 9.9%. This specimen comes from a study of T-cell reconstitution after alpha-beta-depleted transplantation in children. Broader study findings: About two months after transplant, alpha-beta T cells reportedly came from several hundred expanded graft clones.

V usage is TRBV19 and J usage is TRBJ2-1; perhaps TRBD2 as D (5 bases). The material sequenced was PBMCs, mostly from graft donor cells, taken 180 days after TCRalphabeta/CD19-depleted stem cell transplant. This TCR derives from a male patient younger than 18 who had a stem cell transplant for acute lymphoblastic leukemia, so the T cells may come from the graft donor. DNA for the CDR3: TGTGCCAGTAGTATAGTGGATAGCGCCTACAATGAGCAGTTCTTC. This translates into CASSIVDSAYNEQFF.